The 30 T cell receptor beta chains below come from one sample, sequenced in a study of T cells after posttransplantation cyclophosphamide. Generated by immunoSEQ multiplex PCR, the TCRdb table keeps only in-frame clones and is missing some. The repertoire consists of about 38,000 clones, none detected only once. Sequenced input: PBMCs. The receptors derive from a man in his fifties in good health, CMV-negative, and a related stem cell transplant donor.

Many counts were recorded for this clone. The V gene is TRBV7-6, the J gene TRBJ2-7; D perhaps matches TRBD1 (6 bases). Germline CDR1 is SGHVS and CDR2 is FNYEAQ. The germline V and J ends were trimmed by 1 base and 6 bases, with 10 bases remaining between them. The CDR3 extends over 13 amino acids. Here the CDR3 DNA reads TGTGCCAGCAGCTTAGATACAGGGCTCGAGCAGTACTTC. Translation gives CASSLDTGLEQYF.

The chain couples TRBV6-4 to TRBJ2-1; 13 bases are shared with TRBD2. The germline V gene has CDR1 MRHNA and CDR2 SNTAGT. CDR3 length: 15 residues. The V and J ends lost 4 bases and 8 bases, in that order; junction bases with no gene match: 5. The chain's CDR3 is CASSGGLAGVYEQFF. The CDR3 DNA follows: TGTGCCAGCAGTGGTGGACTAGCGGGAGTATATGAGCAGTTCTTC.

This clone was counted at least ten times. This sequence joins TRBV7-2 and TRBJ1-1, with D possibly TRBD1 on 5 matching bases. The CDR3 runs to 15 residues. The ends were cut back, 5 bases at V and 0 bases at J, with 13 bases in the middle. In germline, CDR1 is SGHTA, CDR2 FQGNSA. In DNA, the CDR3 is TGTGCCAGCAGCCACGCTGGGGGGATGAACACTGAAGCTTTCTTT. Translating gives CASSHAGGMNTEAFF.

The DNA for the CDR3 is TGTGCCACCGCCGATTGGGCGGGGGGCTCCTACGAGCAGTACTTC. Translating gives CATADWAGGSYEQYF. This chain links TRBV15 with TRBJ2-7; 8 nucleotides match TRBD2. Germline V gene lookup returns CDR1 LNHNV and CDR2 YYDKDF (reference sequence). V shed 8 bases, J shed 0 bases, and the junction held 9 bases outside the gene matches. The CDR3 runs to 15 residues.

This clone was recorded at least ten times. The CDR3 is CASSFRTLTYEQYF. The CDR3 DNA follows: TGTGCCAGCAGCTTCCGGACTCTAACCTACGAGCAGTACTTC. The chain uses TRBV13 and TRBJ2-7; tentatively, D is TRBD2 (5 bases). V was pared by 3 bases and J by 2 bases, with 11 bases between. Looked up from germline, CDR1 is PRHDT and CDR2 is FYEKMQ (reference sequence). The CDR3 has 14 residues.

V is TRBV9 and J is TRBJ1-2; TRBD1 is a possible D gene (6 bases). Germline CDR1 is SGDLS and CDR2 is YYNGEE. Trimming shortened V by 3 bases and J by 3 bases, and 12 bases separated the two germline ends. The length of the CDR3 is 14 residues. Here the CDR3 DNA reads TGTGCCAGCAGCGCCGACAGGACTGACTATGGCTACACCTTC. The encoded protein is CASSADRTDYGYTF.

This clone was detected ten times or more. The chain combines TRBV5-6 with TRBJ2-6; 7 nucleotides line up with TRBD2. The CDR3 is 19 amino acids. CDR1 is SGHDT, CDR2 YYEEEE, per germline. Germline trimming cut 3 bases from V and 0 bases from J; bases unmatched to any gene: 12. CDR3 amino acids: CASSSLSTSGTSGANVLTF. The CDR3 DNA follows: TGTGCCAGCAGCTCCTTAAGTACAAGCGGGACCTCTGGGGCCAACGTCCTGACTTTC.

This clone came up many times. The V call is TRBV7-2, the J call TRBJ1-3; D is perhaps TRBD1 (5 bases). This CDR3 is built from 18 residues. CDR1 and CDR2 from the germline V gene are SGHTA and FQGNSA. Trimming took off 0 bases at V and 0 bases at J, with 15 bases between the two ends. The CDR3 nucleotides read TGTGCCAGCAGCTTAGCTGGTCAGGGCCTTTACTCTGGAAACACCATATATTTT. This gives the protein CASSLAGQGLYSGNTIYF.

There are many counts of this clone. The CDR3 nucleotides are TGTGCCAGCTCACCCAGGCGACAAGAGACCCAGTACTTC. It is translated as CASSPRRQETQYF. The chain combines TRBV18 with TRBJ2-5; D unclear. This CDR3 has 13 amino acids. Germline V lookup: CDR1 KGHSH, CDR2 LQKENI. The V gene lost 3 bases and the J gene lost 2 bases, with 7 bases spanning the gap. Full variable domain (rest looked up from reference TRBV18 and TRBJ2-5): NAGVMQNPRHLVRRRGQEARLRCSPMKGHSHVYWYRQLPEEGLKFMVYLQKENIIDESGMPKERFSAEFPKEGPSILRIQQVVRGDSAAYFCASSPRRQETQYFGPGTRLLVL.

This clone appeared a few times. This chain uses TRBV2 with TRBJ2-5; 8 bases are a match to TRBD2. Matching the DNA end better, TRBJ2-7 makes the J call doubtful. Looked up from germline, CDR1 is SNHLY and CDR2 is FYNNEI. CDR3 length: 17 amino acids. Here the CDR3 DNA reads TGTGCCAGCAGTACACTACCTTTGGGCGGGAGGTGGTACGAGCAGTACTTC. This translates into CASSTLPLGGRWYEQYF.

This clone was seen repeatedly, ten times or more. The CDR3 is CASRNTGQGTEAFF. The CDR3 nucleotides read TGTGCCAGCAGAAATACGGGACAGGGGACTGAAGCTTTCTTT. The chain has TRBV13 and TRBJ1-1; 10 bases fit TRBD1. Germline V lookup: CDR1 PRHDT, CDR2 FYEKMQ (reference sequence). The CDR3 has 14 residues. After removal of 6 bases from V and 5 bases from J, the junction contained 6 bases not matched to a gene.

This clone has ten or more counts. J is TRBJ1-1 and V is TRBV5-5; TRBD1 agrees at 8 bases. The CDR3 runs to 14 residues. V shed 4 bases, J shed 5 bases, and the junction held 7 bases outside the gene matches. The germline V gene has CDR1 SGHKS and CDR2 YYEKEE (reference sequence). CDR3 sequence (DNA): TGTGCCAGCAGCCCTGGACAGGGACGAACTGAAGCTTTCTTT. Its protein product is CASSPGQGRTEAFF.

The sample holds many counts of this clone. The rearrangement links TRBV9 to TRBJ2-7; the match to TRBD1 covers 9 bases. Germline V gene lookup returns CDR1 SGDLS and CDR2 YYNGEE. The V segment lost 4 bases and the J segment 3 bases; nucleotides outside the gene matches: 11. This CDR3 contains 16 residues. The CDR3 protein is CASSITTGGSVYEQYF. CDR3 nucleotide sequence: TGTGCCAGCAGCATAACGACAGGGGGTTCTGTCTACGAGCAGTACTTC.

This clone was observed many times. The chain couples TRBV7-2 to TRBJ2-5, with 8 bases lining up with TRBD2. CDR3 length: 16 amino acids. Germline V gives CDR1 SGHTA, CDR2 FQGNSA. The junction had 13 bases not matched to a gene; V was cut back by 5 bases and J by 5 bases. The CDR3 DNA reads TGTGCCAGCAGCGGTGCGGGGGGCGGGTTATTCGAGACCCAGTACTTC. This translates into CASSGAGGGLFETQYF.

This clone has a count of ten or more. The V gene is TRBV27, the J gene TRBJ1-5, with D uncertain. In germline, CDR1 is MNHEY, CDR2 SMNVEV (reference sequence). V shed 3 bases and J shed 5 bases, with 26 bases lying between them. The CDR3 sequence is 19 residues long. The CDR3 nucleotides read TGTGCCAGCAGTTTGTTAGCACCTGACGGAGGCGTTTGGGATCAGCCCCAGCATTTT. It translates to CASSLLAPDGGVWDQPQHF.

Ten or more counts support this clone. The V and J genes are TRBV6-5 and TRBJ1-1, with 9 bases aligning to TRBD1. After removal of 2 bases from V and 6 bases from J, the junction contained 10 bases not matched to a gene. The CDR3 loop spans 16 amino acids. The germline gives CDR1 MNHEY, CDR2 SVGAGI. The CDR3 nucleotides read TGTGCCAGCAGTTACCCTACCGGGACAGGGAGACCTGAAGCTTTCTTT. This translates into CASSYPTGTGRPEAFF.

This clone was picked up many times. V and J are TRBV29-1 and TRBJ1-4; D perhaps matches TRBD1 (6 bases). CDR1 is SQVTM and CDR2 is ANQGSEA in the germline V gene. Trimming removed 2 bases at V and 4 bases at J, with 14 bases between. The CDR3 sequence is 15 residues long. CDR3 nucleotides: TGCAGCGTTGAATCACCGACAGGCCTTAATGAAAAACTGTTTTTT. Encoded protein: CSVESPTGLNEKLFF.

This clone was found many times. This chain uses TRBV6-4 with TRBJ2-7; TRBD1 matches at 7 bases. The germline V gene has CDR1 MRHNA and CDR2 SNTAGT. CDR3 size: 13 residues. J gave up 6 bases and V 2 bases, and 4 bases lay outside the gene matches. The CDR3 bases are TGTGCCAGCAGTGACGGCGACAGGGCCGAGCAGTACTTC. Residues: CASSDGDRAEQYF.

This clone was seen ten or more times. This rearrangement joins TRBV7-3 to TRBJ2-3; D gene unclear. This CDR3 contains 15 residues. Germline V gene sequence: CDR1 SGHTA, CDR2 FQGTGA. The V end lost 5 bases, the J end lost 0 bases, and 12 bases lay between the germline ends. CDR3 sequence: CASSSILASTDTQYF. The CDR3 DNA reads TGTGCCAGCAGCAGCATCCTTGCTAGCACAGATACGCAGTATTTT.

This clone showed up just a few times. The chain recombines TRBV11-1 with TRBJ1-2; D perhaps matches TRBD1 (5 bases). V lost 5 bases, J lost 4 bases, and 17 bases lay in between. Germline V lookup: CDR1 SGHAT, CDR2 FQDESV (reference sequence). This CDR3 has 15 amino acids. For the CDR3, the DNA is TGTGCCAGCAGCCCAACCTCTCCGCAGGGCTATGGCTACACCTTC. It codes for CASSPTSPQGYGYTF.

This clone was observed at least ten times. The V and J genes are TRBV5-1 and TRBJ2-2, with TRBD1 identical over 9 bases. The CDR3 has 14 residues. CDR1 and CDR2 from the germline V gene are SGHRS and YFSETQ. V lost 9 bases to trimming and J lost 3 bases; unmatched junction nucleotides: 6. The CDR3 region is CATAYRGHTGELFF. The CDR3, as DNA: TGCGCCACAGCCTACAGGGGGCACACCGGGGAGCTGTTTTTT.

This clone occurred many times. The sample carries other DNA sequences with the same CDR3. The rearrangement joins TRBV19 to TRBJ1-2, with TRBD1 identical over 7 bases. The CDR3 totals 14 residues. V was clipped by 1 base and J by 4 bases; unmatched bases: 3. Germline V gene sequence: CDR1 LNHDA, CDR2 SQIVND (reference sequence). The CDR3 DNA follows: TGTGCCAGTAGTATAGCGACAGGGCTCTATGGCTACACCTTC. It yields the protein CASSIATGLYGYTF. Drawing the rest from reference TRBV19 and TRBJ1-2, the complete variable domain is DGGITQSPKYLFRKEGQNVTLSCEQNLNHDAMYWYRQDPGQGLRLIYYSQIVNDFQKGDIAEGYSVSREKKESFPLTVTSAQKNPTAFYLCASSIATGLYGYTFGSGTRLTVV.

This clone was counted many times. The V and J genes are TRBV7-2 and TRBJ2-7, with 9 bases identical to TRBD1. From germline, CDR1 is SGHTA and CDR2 FQGNSA. There are 16 residues in the CDR3. The trim removed 3 bases at V and 2 bases at J, leaving 8 bases unmatched. This CDR3 reads CASSFGTGIGPYEQYF. The DNA of the CDR3 is TGTGCCAGCAGCTTCGGGACAGGGATAGGGCCCTACGAGCAGTACTTC.

This clone was seen many times. This rearrangement joins TRBV6-5 to TRBJ2-1; 16 bases agree with TRBD2. The ends lost 6 bases at V and 9 bases at J; junction bases unmatched: 2. Looked up from germline, CDR1 is MNHEY and CDR2 is SVGAGI. CDR3 length: 14 amino acids. The CDR3 DNA reads TGTGCCAGCAGCGGGACTAGCGGGAGGGGTGAGCAGTTCTTC. Translation gives CASSGTSGRGEQFF.

This clone occurred many times. The chain links TRBV5-1 to TRBJ2-3; TRBD2 aligns across 12 bases. The CDR3 loop spans 16 amino acids. Germline assignment: CDR1 SGHRS and CDR2 YFSETQ. V shed 4 bases and J 8 bases; nucleotides not matched to a gene: 11. The CDR3 spells CASSLSTSGGSGTQYF. Written as DNA, the CDR3 is TGCGCCAGCAGCCTCAGTACTAGCGGGGGGTCTGGTACGCAGTATTTT.

This clone was observed many times. The chain uses TRBV7-9 and TRBJ1-4; 11 bases fit TRBD1. Germline V CDR1 and CDR2: SEHNR, FQNEAQ (reference sequence). This CDR3 is built from 13 residues. Trimming cost V 4 bases and J 8 bases; bases outside gene matches: 0. Here the CDR3 DNA reads TGTGCCAGCAGCTGGACAGGGGGCGAAAAACTGTTTTTT. Its translation is CASSWTGGEKLFF.

This clone was observed many times. The chain couples TRBV5-1 to TRBJ1-1; maybe TRBD1 (5 bases). Per germline, CDR1 SGHRS and CDR2 YFSETQ. This CDR3 is built from 15 residues. Trimming took 2 bases from V and 8 from J, leaving 19 bases between them. CDR3 protein: CASSFPPQGQTEAFF. In DNA form, the CDR3 reads TGCGCCAGCAGCTTCCCCCCGCAGGGCCAAACAGAAGCTTTCTTT.

This clone was seen ten or more times. V usage is TRBV11-2 and J usage is TRBJ1-5; TRBD1 is a possible D gene (6 bases). The CDR3 length is 15 residues. V lost 0 bases to trimming and J lost 7 bases, with 13 bases between them. Germline V lookup: CDR1 SGHAT, CDR2 FQNNGV. The CDR3 loop reads CASSLDGGAKQPQHF. The CDR3 region has the DNA TGTGCCAGCAGCTTAGATGGGGGCGCAAAGCAGCCCCAGCATTTT.

This clone has at least ten counts. The V and J genes are TRBV2 and TRBJ1-3, with D unresolved. Trimming stripped 4 bases from V and 2 bases from J, with 9 bases between. This CDR3 spans 14 amino acids. The germline V gene has CDR1 SNHLY and CDR2 FYNNEI. The CDR3 here is CASSVKSAGNTIYF. The CDR3 nucleotides read TGTGCCAGCAGTGTCAAGTCAGCTGGAAACACCATATATTTT.

This clone was seen only a few times. The chain has TRBV9 and TRBJ2-7, with 7 positions matching TRBD1. This CDR3 is built from 16 residues. Germline values: CDR1 SGDLS, CDR2 YYNGEE. V lost 0 bases, J lost 5 bases, and 11 bases stayed unmatched. CDR3 region: CASSVGTRQGFDEQYF. CDR3 DNA: TGTGCCAGCAGCGTAGGTACGAGACAGGGATTCGACGAGCAGTACTTC. Full variable domain (remainder filled in from reference TRBV9 and TRBJ2-7): DSGVTQTPKHLITATGQRVTLRCSPRSGDLSVYWYQQSLDQGLQFLIQYYNGEERAKGNILERFSAQQFPDLHSELNLSSLELGDSALYFCASSVGTRQGFDEQYFGPGTRLTVT.